What follows describes a single T cell receptor beta chain. Its specificity is not known. The CDR3 totals 14 residues. CDR1 is SGHTA, CDR2 FQGNSA, per germline. Trimming pared 5 bases from V and 1 base from J, leaving 12 bases between. The data belong to a study of T cell responses to AZD1222 COVID-19 vaccine. Study-wide results and caveats: Spike-specific TCR depth and breadth grew after two AZD1222 doses. Among the donors, most were white British and more were female, and clonal diversity was possibly underestimated.

Clones were sequenced by immunoSEQ multiplex PCR, and TCRdb holds only the in-frame ones, with some missing. The table records roughly 150,000 clones, roughly 91% of them present only once. Material: peripheral blood, obtained on day 0 of AZD1222 vaccination. The chain combines TRBV7-2 with TRBJ2-7; D gene uncertain. The receptor was isolated from an adult in good health. This CDR3 is CASSPRPVSYEQYF. CDR3 DNA: TGTGCCAGCAGCCCCCGGCCGGTATCCTACGAGCAGTACTTC. The full variable domain, completed using reference TRBV7-2 and TRBJ2-7, is GAGVSQSPSNKVTEKGKDVELRCDPISGHTALYWYRQSLGQGLEFLIYFQGNSAPDKSGLPSDRFSAERTGGSVSTLTIQRTQQEDSAVYLCASSPRPVSYEQYFGPGTRLTVT.